The clone carrying this TCR beta chain is labeled as medium-sized. Its specificity is not known. The time point denotes: sample taken at primary tumor resection. Without sorting, whole RNA was sequenced from tumor, nontumor lung or frozen PBMC. These data originate in a study of spatial heterogeneity in lung cancer. MiXCR was run by TCRdb on the 5' RACE reads, yielding one entry per CDR3 protein. The sample contains roughly 6,400 distinct CDR3 sequences, 6.5% to 8% of which appear only once. Study results and caveats: The number of expanded tumor alpha and beta chains correlated with mutation number.

The CDR3 is 13 amino acids. Germline CDR1 and CDR2: SQVTM and ANQGSEA. The receptor's source is a male donor with early-stage non-small cell lung cancer. This chain links TRBV29-1 with TRBJ1-1; tentatively, D is TRBD1 (6 bases). Sample: lung tumor tissue, taken at surgery. The CDR3 sequence: CTGSQGKGAEAFF. The CDR3 DNA is TGCACCGGGAGTCAGGGCAAGGGGGCTGAAGCTTTCTTT.